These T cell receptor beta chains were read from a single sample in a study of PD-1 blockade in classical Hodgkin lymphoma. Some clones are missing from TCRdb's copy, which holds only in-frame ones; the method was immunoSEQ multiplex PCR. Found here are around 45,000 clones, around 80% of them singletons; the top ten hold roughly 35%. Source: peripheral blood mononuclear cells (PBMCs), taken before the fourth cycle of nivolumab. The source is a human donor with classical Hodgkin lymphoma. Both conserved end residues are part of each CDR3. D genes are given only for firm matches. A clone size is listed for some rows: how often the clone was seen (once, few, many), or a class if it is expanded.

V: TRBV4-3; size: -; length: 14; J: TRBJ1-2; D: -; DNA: TGCGCCAGCAGCCAAGACCGCTTTAACTATGGCTACACCTTC; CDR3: CASSQDRFNYGYTF
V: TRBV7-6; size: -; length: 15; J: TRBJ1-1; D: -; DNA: TGTGCCAGCAGGGCAGGAGGGGGTAAGAACACTGAAGCTTTCTTT; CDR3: CASRAGGGKNTEAFF
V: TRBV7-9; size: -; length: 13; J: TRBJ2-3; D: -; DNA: TGTGCCAGCAGCTCTCGACTAGCAGATACGCAGTATTTT; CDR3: CASSSRLADTQYF
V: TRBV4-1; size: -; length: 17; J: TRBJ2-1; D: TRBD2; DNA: TGCGCCAGCAGCCAAAACCCCTCGACTAGCGGGGGCCATGAGCAGTTCTTC; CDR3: CASSQNPSTSGGHEQFF
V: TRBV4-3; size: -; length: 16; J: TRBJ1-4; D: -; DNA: TGCGCCAGCAGCCAAGTAGTTAGCACAGGGAGTGAAAAACTGTTTTTT; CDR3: CASSQVVSTGSEKLFF
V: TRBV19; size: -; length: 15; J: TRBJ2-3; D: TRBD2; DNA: TGTGCCAGTAGTATAGGAGCGGGGGTCACAGATACGCAGTATTTT; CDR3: CASSIGAGVTDTQYF
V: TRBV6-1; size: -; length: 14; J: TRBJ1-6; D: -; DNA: TGTGCCAGCAGTGAACAGGCAGGGAATTCACCCCTCCACTTT; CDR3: CASSEQAGNSPLHF
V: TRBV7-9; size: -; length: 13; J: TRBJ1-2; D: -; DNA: TGTGCCAGCAGCTTTGATCGGTACTATGGCTACACCTTC; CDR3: CASSFDRYYGYTF
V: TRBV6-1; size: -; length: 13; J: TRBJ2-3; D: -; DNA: TGTGCCATCTCTCGGGGGGCCACAGATACGCAGTATTTT; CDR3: CAISRGATDTQYF
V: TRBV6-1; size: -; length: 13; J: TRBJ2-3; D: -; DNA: TGTGCCAGCAGTGCGTCCGGGTCAGATACGCAGTATTTT; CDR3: CASSASGSDTQYF
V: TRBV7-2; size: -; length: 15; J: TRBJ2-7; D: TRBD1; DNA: TGTGCCAGCAGCTTAGACCGGGACAGCTCCTACGAGCAGTACTTC; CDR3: CASSLDRDSSYEQYF
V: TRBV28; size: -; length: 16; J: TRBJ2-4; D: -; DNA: TGTGCCAGCGCGACCCGACAGTTCCTAGCCAAAAACATTCAGTACTTC; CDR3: CASATRQFLAKNIQYF
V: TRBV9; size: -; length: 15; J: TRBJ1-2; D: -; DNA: TGTGCCAGCACCCCGGGGGACGGACCTAACTATGGCTACACCTTC; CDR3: CASTPGDGPNYGYTF
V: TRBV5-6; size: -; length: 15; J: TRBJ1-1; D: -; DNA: TGTGCCAGCAGCTTAATGACAGGCGGGACCACTGAAGCTTTCTTT; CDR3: CASSLMTGGTTEAFF
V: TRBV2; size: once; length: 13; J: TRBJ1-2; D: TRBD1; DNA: TGTGCCAGCGCTAGACAGGGGGCGCTGGGCTACACCTTC; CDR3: CASARQGALGYTF
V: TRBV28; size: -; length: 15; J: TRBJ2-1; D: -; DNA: TGTGCCAGCAGTTTTACCGAGGGGGCCTACAATGAGCAGTTCTTC; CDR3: CASSFTEGAYNEQFF
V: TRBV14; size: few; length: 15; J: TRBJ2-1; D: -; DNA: TGTGCCAGCAGCCAACAGACAGGATGGGACAATGAGCAGTTCTTC; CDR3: CASSQQTGWDNEQFF
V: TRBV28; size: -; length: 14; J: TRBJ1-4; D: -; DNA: TGTGCCAGCAGCGAGGCAGGGGAACCTGAAAAACTGTTTTTT; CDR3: CASSEAGEPEKLFF
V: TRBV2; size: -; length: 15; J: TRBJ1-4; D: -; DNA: TGTGCCAGTCGATACAAGGGGCAATGGGATGAAAAACTGTTTTTT; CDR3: CASRYKGQWDEKLFF
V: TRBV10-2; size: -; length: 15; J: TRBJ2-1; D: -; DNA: TGCGCCAGCAGTGCGGCGGAGGTTTCCTACAATGAGCAGTTCTTC; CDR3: CASSAAEVSYNEQFF
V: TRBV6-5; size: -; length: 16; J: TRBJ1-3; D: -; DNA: TGTGCCAGCAGTTACTCCGGGGGCGCGGGTGGAAACACCATATATTTT; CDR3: CASSYSGGAGGNTIYF
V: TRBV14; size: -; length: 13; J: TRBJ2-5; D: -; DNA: TGTGCCAGCAGCCAAAGGTTCCAAGAGACCCAGTACTTC; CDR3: CASSQRFQETQYF
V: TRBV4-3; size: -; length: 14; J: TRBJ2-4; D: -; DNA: TGCGCCAGCAGCCAAGATGTAGGGGCTAGCATTCAGTACTTC; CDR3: CASSQDVGASIQYF
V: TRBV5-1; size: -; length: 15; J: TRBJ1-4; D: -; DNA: TGCGCCAGCAGCCTCGGGACCGCTGGTAATGAAAAACTGTTTTTT; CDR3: CASSLGTAGNEKLFF
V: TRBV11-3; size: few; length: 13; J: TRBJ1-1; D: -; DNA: TGTGCCAGCAGCCCCCACGTGGACACTGAAGCTTTCTTT; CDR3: CASSPHVDTEAFF
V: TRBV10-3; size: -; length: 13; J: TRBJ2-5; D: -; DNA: TGTGCCATCAGTGAGAGAGCTTCAGAGACCCAGTACTTC; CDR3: CAISERASETQYF
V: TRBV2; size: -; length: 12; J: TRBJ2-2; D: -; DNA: TGTGCCAGCAGTGTTGCCCCCGGGGAGCTGTTTTTT; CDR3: CASSVAPGELFF
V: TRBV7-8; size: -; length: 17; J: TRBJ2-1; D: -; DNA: TGTGCCAGCAGCTTAGTGTTAGGAACAGCTTTATACAATGAGCAGTTCTTC; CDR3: CASSLVLGTALYNEQFF
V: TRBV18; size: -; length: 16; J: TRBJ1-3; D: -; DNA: TGTGCCAGCTCACCGCGCGACAGTGTCCGCGGAAACACCATATATTTT; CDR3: CASSPRDSVRGNTIYF
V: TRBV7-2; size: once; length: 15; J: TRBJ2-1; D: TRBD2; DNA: TGTGCCAGCAGCTCCCTGGGACTAGCGAGCAATGAGCAGTTCTTC; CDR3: CASSSLGLASNEQFF
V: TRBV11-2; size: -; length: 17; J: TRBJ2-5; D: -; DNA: TGTGCCAGCAGCCCATTCGACTGGCCCACGTACCAAGAGACCCAGTACTTC; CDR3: CASSPFDWPTYQETQYF
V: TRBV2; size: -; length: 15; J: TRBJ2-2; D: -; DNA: TGTGCCAGCAGTGAAAGGCAGGGAAACACCGGGGAGCTGTTTTTT; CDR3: CASSERQGNTGELFF
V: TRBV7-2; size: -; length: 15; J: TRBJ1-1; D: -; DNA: TGTGCCAGCAGCTTAGAGGGGGGGAGGACCACTGAAGCTTTCTTT; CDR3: CASSLEGGRTTEAFF
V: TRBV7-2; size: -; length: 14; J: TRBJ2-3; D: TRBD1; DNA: TGTGCCAGCAGCTCCTACGACAGGGCAGATACGCAGTATTTT; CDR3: CASSSYDRADTQYF
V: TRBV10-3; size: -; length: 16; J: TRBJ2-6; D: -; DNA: TGTGCCATCAGCCCCAGGACCCTTTCTGGGGCCAACGTCCTGACTTTC; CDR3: CAISPRTLSGANVLTF
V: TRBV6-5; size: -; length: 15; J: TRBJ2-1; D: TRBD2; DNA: TGTGCCAGCAGAATACTAGCGGGGGCTTACAATGAGCAGTTCTTC; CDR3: CASRILAGAYNEQFF
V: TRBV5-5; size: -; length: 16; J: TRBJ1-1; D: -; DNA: TGTGCCAGCAGCTCGCTGGGATCGGGTCGTTGGAATGAAGCTTTCTTT; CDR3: CASSSLGSGRWNEAFF
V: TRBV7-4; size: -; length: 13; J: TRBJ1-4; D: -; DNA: TGTGCCAGCAGCCAGGGGATAGGTGAAAAACTGTTTTTT; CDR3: CASSQGIGEKLFF
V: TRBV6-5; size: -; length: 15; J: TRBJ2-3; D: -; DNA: TGTGCCAGCAGTTACCAGGGGCAAAGCACAGATACGCAGTATTTT; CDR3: CASSYQGQSTDTQYF
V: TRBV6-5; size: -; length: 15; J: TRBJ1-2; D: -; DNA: TGTGCCAGCAGTATGACGGGGTCAGGGGACTATGGCTACACCTTC; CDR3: CASSMTGSGDYGYTF
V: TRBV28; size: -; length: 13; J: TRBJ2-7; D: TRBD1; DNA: TGTGCCAGCACGACAGGGGGGAGCTACGAGCAGTACTTC; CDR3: CASTTGGSYEQYF
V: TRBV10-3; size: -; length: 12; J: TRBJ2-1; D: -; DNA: TGTGCCATCAGTGGGGCGACGCACCAGGAGTTCTTC; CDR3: CAISGATHQEFF
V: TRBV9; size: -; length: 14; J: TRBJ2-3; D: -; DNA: TGTGCCAGCAGCGTAGCTTCCAGGACAGATACGCAGTATTTT; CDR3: CASSVASRTDTQYF
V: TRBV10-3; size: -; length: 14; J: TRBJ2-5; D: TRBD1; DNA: TGTGCCATCAGTCCCAGGACAGGGGAAGAGACCCAGTACTTC; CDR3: CAISPRTGEETQYF
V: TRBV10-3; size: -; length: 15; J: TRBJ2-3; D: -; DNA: TGTGCCATCGGGGGGGGCAGGTCTAGCACAGATACGCAGTATTTT; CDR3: CAIGGGRSSTDTQYF
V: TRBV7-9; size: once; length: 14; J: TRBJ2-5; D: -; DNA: TGTGCCAGCAGCTTAGCGGTGGCCCAAGAGACCCAGTACTTC; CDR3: CASSLAVAQETQYF
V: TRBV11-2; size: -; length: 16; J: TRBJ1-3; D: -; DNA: TGTGCCAGCAGCTTAGATCTGGCAGGGTCTGGAAACACCATATATTTT; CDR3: CASSLDLAGSGNTIYF
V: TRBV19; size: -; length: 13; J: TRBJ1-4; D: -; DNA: TGTGCCAGTACGGACAGAACTAATGAAAAACTGTTTTTT; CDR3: CASTDRTNEKLFF
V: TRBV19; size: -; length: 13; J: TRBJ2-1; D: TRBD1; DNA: TGTGCCAGTACAGGACAGGCCTACAATGAGCAGTTCTTC; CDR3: CASTGQAYNEQFF
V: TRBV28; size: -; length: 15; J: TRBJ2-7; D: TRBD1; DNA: TGTGCCAGCAGTTTTGCCGGGACAGGGGGGTTTGGGCAGTACTTC; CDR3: CASSFAGTGGFGQYF
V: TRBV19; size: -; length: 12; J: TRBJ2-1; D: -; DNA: TGTGCCAGTACCACAGGATACAATGAGCAGTTCTTC; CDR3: CASTTGYNEQFF
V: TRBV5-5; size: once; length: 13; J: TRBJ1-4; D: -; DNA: TGTGCCAGCAGCTTCGCAGGCGAGGAAAAACTGTTTTTT; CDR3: CASSFAGEEKLFF
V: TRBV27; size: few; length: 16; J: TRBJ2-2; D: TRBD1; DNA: TGTGCCAGCAGCCTTTTCGGGACAGGGGCGGTAGGGGAGCTGTTTTTT; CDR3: CASSLFGTGAVGELFF
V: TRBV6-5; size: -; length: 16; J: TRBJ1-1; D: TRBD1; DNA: TGTGCCAGCAGTTACTCGGCAGGGGGCGTAAATACTGAAGCTTTCTTT; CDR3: CASSYSAGGVNTEAFF
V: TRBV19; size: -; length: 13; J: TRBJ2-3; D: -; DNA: TGTGCCAGCGCGTCTGGCGGCACAGATACGCAGTATTTT; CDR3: CASASGGTDTQYF
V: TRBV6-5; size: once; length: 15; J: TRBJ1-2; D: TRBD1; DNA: TGTGCCAGCAGTTACTCAAGGGGGCTGTCCTATGGCTACACCTTC; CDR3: CASSYSRGLSYGYTF
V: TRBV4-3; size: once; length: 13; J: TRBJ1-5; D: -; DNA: TGCGCCAGCAGCCTGGTACCGGGTCAGCCCCAGCATTTT; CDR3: CASSLVPGQPQHF
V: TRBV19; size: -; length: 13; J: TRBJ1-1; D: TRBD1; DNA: TGTGCCAGTAGTATAGGGACAGGGACTGAAGCTTTCTTT; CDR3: CASSIGTGTEAFF
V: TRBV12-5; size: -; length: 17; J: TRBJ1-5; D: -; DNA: TGTGCTAGTGGTTTGGCAGTTCTCGGGGGACACAATCAGCCCCAGCATTTT; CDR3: CASGLAVLGGHNQPQHF